The clone carrying this T cell receptor beta chain was detected many times. What it binds is not known. The record originates from a study of Graves' ophthalmopathy and Graves' hyperthyroidism. Study-wide results and caveats: Between ophthalmopathy and stable hyperthyroidism, a 13-signature model drew a separation with 85% to 90% sensitivity and roughly 78% specificity. Blood contained most expanded thyroid clonotypes exceeding 0.001 frequency.

The TCR beta CDR3 regions underwent amplification from RNA transcripts. Second-round multiplex PCR came after first-round RT-PCR with HTBI primers. MiXCR, run by TCRdb on the multiplex PCR reads, gives a single entry per CDR3 protein. Of nearly 400,000 distinct CDR3 sequences in the sample, about a sixth are singletons; the top ten hold approximately 1.4%. CDR3 length: 17 residues. Trimming removed 7 bases at V and 0 bases at J, with 16 bases between. Germline CDR1 reads MNHNS; CDR2 reads SASEGT. Sequencing was performed on peripheral blood. V and J are TRBV6-1 and TRBJ1-6; maybe TRBD1 (5 bases). The source of this sequence is a woman aged 18 to 35 with Graves' ophthalmopathy. In nucleotides, the CDR3 is TGTGCCAGCAAAGCGAGGGGCCAGAGCTCCTATAATTCACCCCTCCACTTT. It codes for CASKARGQSSYNSPLHF.